Shown below are 20 T cell receptor beta chains from a single sample sequenced in a study of T cell clonality in common variable immunodeficiency. Sequenced by immunoSEQ multiplex PCR; TCRdb stores in-frame clones only, minus some. Singletons are absent from the sample, which has some 38,000 clones. The sequencing input was peripheral blood mononuclear cells. These receptors all stem from a person aged 18 to 70 in good health.

At least ten counts were recorded for this clone. Sequencing ends 3 residues short of the CDR3 end; the germline J gene provides the rest. The J gene is TRBJ1-5, the V gene TRBV28; TRBD1 agrees at 8 bases. Germline V CDR1 and CDR2: MDHEN, SYDVKM. The CDR3 runs to 17 residues. The junction had 11 bases not matched to a gene; V was cut back by 2 bases and J by 5 bases. CDR3 region: CASSLRPGTGLYQPQHF. CDR3 bases read: TGTGCCAGCAGTTTACGCCCCGGGACAGGCCTTTATCAGCCC.

This clone occurred many times. The missing CDR3 end, 3 residues past where the read stops, is filled in from the germline J gene. V and J are TRBV10-3 and TRBJ2-7; 9 positions match TRBD1. Germline values: CDR1 ENHRY, CDR2 SYGVKD. The ends lost 4 bases at V and 4 bases at J; junction bases unmatched: 5. The CDR3 is made up of 14 amino acids. The CDR3 sequence: CAISGGTGKYEQYF. The covered CDR3 bases are TGTGCCATCAGTGGGGGGACAGGGAAATACGAG.

In this sample, this clone turned up many times. The CDR3 extends 3 residues past the end of the read, so its final part is completed from the germline J gene. This chain joins TRBV10-3 and TRBJ2-3, with 11 bases identical to TRBD2. The CDR3 covers 19 residues. The junction had 18 bases not matched to a gene; V was cut back by 6 bases and J by 4 bases. The germline V gene encodes CDR1 ENHRY and CDR2 SYGVKD. CDR3 in amino acids: CAIRGDIPIAGGSADTQYF. The DNA read from the CDR3 is TGTGCCATCAGGGGAGACATTCCTATAGCGGGAGGGTCGGCAGATACG.

This clone was found many times. With the read ending 3 residues before the CDR3 end, the germline J gene is used to fill in that end. This chain connects TRBV19 to TRBJ2-7, with D possibly TRBD1 on 5 matching bases. From germline, CDR1 is LNHDA and CDR2 SQIVND (reference sequence). This CDR3 spans 12 amino acids. Between the trimmed V and J ends, which lost 8 bases and 2 bases, there was a span of 10 bases. Here the CDR3 reads CASGKGAYEQYF. The part of the CDR3 DNA that was read is TGTGCCAGTGGGAAAGGGGCCTACGAG.

This clone was seen ten or more times. Coverage ceases 3 residues before the CDR3 finishes, and the germline J gene fills in the end. The chain is built from TRBV10-3 and TRBJ1-2, with D possibly being TRBD1 (6 bases). The CDR3 covers 16 residues. Deletions cut 4 bases from V and 4 bases from J, with 19 bases between. Looked up from germline, CDR1 is ENHRY and CDR2 is SYGVKD. CDR3 sequence reads: CAISAPLGAPIYGYTF. CDR3 bases read: TGTGCCATCAGTGCCCCCCTGGGGGCCCCAATCTATGGC.

This clone was counted many times. The read ends 3 residues early relative to the CDR3; the germline J gene fills the gap. V and J are TRBV28 and TRBJ1-4, with a possible D match to TRBD1 (5 bases). The germline gives CDR1 MDHEN, CDR2 SYDVKM. Trimming shortened V by 4 bases and J by 4 bases, and 13 bases separated the two germline ends. CDR3 length: 15 residues. CDR3 bases read: TGTGCCAGCAGTTCCACAGGCGGAAGTAATGAAAAA. Protein sequence: CASSSTGGSNEK. The CDR3 as a whole reads CASSSTGGSNEKLFF.

This clone showed up many times. Read coverage stops 3 residues before the CDR3 terminus; the germline J gene supplies the remainder. The chain links TRBV2 to TRBJ1-2; D gene ambiguous. The CDR3 extends over 13 amino acids. The germline V gene has CDR1 SNHLY and CDR2 FYNNEI. Partial CDR3 DNA: TGTGCCAGCAGTGAGCCACCCCAGGAAGGC. Its translation is CASSEPPQEG. The CDR3 reads in full as CASSEPPQEGYTF.

This clone has at least ten counts. The read ends 3 residues early relative to the CDR3; the germline J gene fills the gap. The chain links TRBV7-2 to TRBJ1-2; 7 bases fit TRBD1. V was clipped by 4 bases and J by 1 base; unmatched bases: 6. The CDR3 loop spans 15 amino acids. The germline V gene has CDR1 SGHTA and CDR2 FQGNSA. The CDR3 here is CASSSDRVDNYGYTF. The part of the CDR3 DNA that was read is TGTGCCAGCAGCTCCGACAGGGTAGATAACTATGGC.

This clone has at least ten counts. The read stops 3 residues short of the end of the CDR3; the missing end is completed from the germline J gene. The chain is built from TRBV18 and TRBJ2-2; D possibly corresponds to TRBD1 (5 bases). There are 16 residues in the CDR3. Per the germline V gene, CDR1 is KGHSH and CDR2 is LQKENI. V shed 5 bases and J shed 0 bases, with 13 bases lying between them. The CDR3 reads CASSFIRTTNTGELFF. The sequenced CDR3 bases are TGTGCCAGCTCATTCATTCGGACAACGAACACCGGGGAG.

This clone was counted at least ten times. The read ends 3 residues shy of where the CDR3 ends; the end is completed using the germline J gene. V gene TRBV13 combines with J gene TRBJ2-2; 13 positions match TRBD2. Germline V gene sequence: CDR1 PRHDT, CDR2 FYEKMQ (reference sequence). Trimming at V came to 5 bases and at J to 6 bases, leaving 9 bases not matched to a gene. This CDR3 comprises 17 residues. CDR3 amino acids: CASSPRTSGRVAGELFF. CDR3 DNA (partial): TGTGCCAGCAGCCCGCGGACTAGCGGGAGAGTAGCCGGGGAG. The full variable domain, completed using reference TRBV13 and TRBJ2-2, is AAGVIQSPRHLIKEKRETATLKCYPIPRHDTVYWYQQGPGQDPQFLISFYEKMQSDKGSIPDRFSAQQFSDYHSELNMSSLELGDSALYFCASSPRTSGRVAGELFFGEGSRLTVL.

This clone was seen many times. The CDR3 protein is CASSLSLAPYEQYF. The CDR3 DNA, read in part, is TGTGCCAGCAGTTTAAGTCTAGCTCCCTACGAG. The rearrangement uses TRBV12-3 or TRBV12-4 and TRBJ2-7, with a tentative D call TRBD2 (5 bases). Read coverage stops 3 residues before the CDR3 terminus; the germline J gene supplies the remainder. V was clipped by 2 bases and J by 2 bases, with 10 bases between them. This CDR3 region has 14 residues.

Turning to this clone: The CDR3 end is not reached by the read, which stops 3 residues before it; the germline J gene fills it in. This rearrangement joins TRBV19 to TRBJ2-7; D call uncertain. Trimming left V 4 bases short and J 6 bases short, with 10 bases between. CDR3 size: 12 residues. The germline gives CDR1 LNHDA, CDR2 SQIVND (reference sequence). CDR3 DNA (partial): TGTGCCAGTAGTAATCTCTTCTTCGAG. Translation: CASSNLFFE. The CDR3 in its entirety is CASSNLFFEQYF. The entire variable domain, with the rest obtained from reference TRBV19 and TRBJ2-7, is as follows: DGGITQSPKYLFRKEGQNVTLSCEQNLNHDAMYWYRQDPGQGLRLIYYSQIVNDFQKGDIAEGYSVSREKKESFPLTVTSAQKNPTAFYLCASSNLFFEQYFGPGTRLTVT.

Comment on this clone: The DNA ends 3 residues before the CDR3 does, and the rest of the CDR3 is filled in from the germline J gene. The V call is TRBV7-9, the J call TRBJ1-2, with 7 bases aligning to TRBD1. Germline CDR1 SEHNR, CDR2 FQNEAQ (reference sequence). Trimming cost V 4 bases and J 0 bases; bases outside gene matches: 2. This CDR3 has 14 amino acids. This chain's CDR3 is CASSSGQSNYGYTF. The sequenced part of the CDR3 DNA is TGTGCCAGCAGCTCGGGACAGTCTAACTATGGC.

A few counts support this clone. The CDR3 extends 3 residues past the end of the read, so its final part is completed from the germline J gene. V is TRBV7-9 and J is TRBJ1-2; D unclear. This CDR3 has 13 residues. Germline V CDR1 and CDR2: SEHNR, FQNEAQ (reference sequence). CDR3 residues: CASSGSGSYDYTF. CDR3 DNA (partial): TGTGCCAGCAGCGGTAGCGGGAGCTACGAC.

Ten or more counts support this clone. Sequencing ends 3 residues short of the CDR3 end; the germline J gene provides the rest. The rearrangement links TRBV4-1 to TRBJ2-3; D might be TRBD2 (6 bases). V was pared by 2 bases and J by 4 bases, with 16 bases between. CDR3 length: 16 amino acids. Germline lookup yields CDR1 MGHRA and CDR2 YSYEKL. The chain's CDR3 is CASSQYAREAADTQYF. The sequenced CDR3 bases are TGCGCCAGCAGCCAATACGCCAGGGAGGCCGCAGATACG.

This clone was observed many times. The sequenced part of the CDR3 DNA is TGCAGTGCTAGTAGCGGGAGTGTAATCGGGGAG. This translates into CSASSGSVIGE. The complete CDR3 protein is CSASSGSVIGELFF. The chain couples TRBV20-1 to TRBJ2-2, with 9 nucleotides matching TRBD2. Read data end 3 residues before the CDR3 end; the end is taken from the germline J gene. The CDR3 covers 14 residues. Germline V gene sequence: CDR1 DFQATT, CDR2 SNEGSKA (reference sequence). The V gene end was trimmed by 3 bases and the J gene end by 7 bases; junction bases not matched to a gene: 6.

This clone was detected many times. CDR3 DNA, as far as it was read: TGCAGTGCTAGAGAGCTCGGGGGAAAGGGCAATCAGCCC. This gives the protein CSARELGGKGNQP. The full CDR3 sequence reads CSARELGGKGNQPQHF. The chain employs TRBV20-1 and TRBJ1-5, with D possibly being TRBD1 (5 bases). The read ends 3 residues early relative to the CDR3; the germline J gene fills the gap. The V gene's germline CDR1 is DFQATT and CDR2 SNEGSKA (reference sequence). This CDR3 region has 16 residues. V was pared by 0 bases and J by 2 bases, with 14 bases between.

This clone was found many times. Sequencing ends 3 residues short of the CDR3 end; the germline J gene provides the rest. The V call is TRBV5-1, the J call TRBJ2-2; 7 bases match TRBD1. V lost 4 bases and J lost 4; bases outside the gene matches: 7. This CDR3 is built from 15 residues. The germline CDR1 and CDR2 sequences are SGHRS and YFSETQ. The CDR3 protein is CASSRPAGGTGELFF. CDR3 bases read: TGCGCCAGCAGCCGGCCGGCAGGGGGCACCGGGGAG.

Of note for this clone: The read terminates 3 residues ahead of where the CDR3 ends, so the germline J gene completes it. The rearrangement links TRBV7-8 to TRBJ1-1, with 7 bases identical to TRBD1. V was pared by 4 bases and J by 7 bases, with 6 bases of the junction left unmatched. The germline gives CDR1 SGHVS, CDR2 FQNEAQ. This CDR3 contains 13 residues. Partial CDR3 DNA: TGTGCCAGCAGCTGGGAGGGGGCGGGTGAA. Encoded protein: CASSWEGAGE. The full CDR3 is CASSWEGAGEAFF.

This clone came up many times. The CDR3 end lies 3 residues beyond the end of the read and is filled in from the germline J gene. The genes are TRBV20-1 and TRBJ2-7; D possibly corresponds to TRBD2 (5 bases). The length of the CDR3 is 12 residues. V was clipped by 6 bases and J by 0 bases, with 9 bases between them. The germline V gene encodes CDR1 DFQATT and CDR2 SNEGSKA (reference sequence). The CDR3 sequence is CSATDFSYEQYF. The CDR3 bases that were read are TGCAGTGCAACGGACTTCTCCTACGAG.